The subject of this entry is one TCR beta chain. These data come from a study of blood T cell repertoires in COVID-19. Study information: Researchers got acute and convalescent COVID-19 samples from the United States, Italy and Spain. Nucleic acid was either cDNA or gDNA, and it came from T cells, B-cell-depleted T cells, or PBMCs.

CDR1 is SGHRS, CDR2 YFSETQ, per germline. The CDR3 is 13 amino acids. V gave up 2 bases and J gave up 4 bases; unmatched junction bases: 1. Methods used by the authors: The assay estimated nucleated cells by amplifying reference gene primers. The table came from immunoSEQ multiplex PCR; TCRdb's copy has only in-frame clones and leaves some out. V, J and clone size were drawn from that table, and D and trimming were deduced from the DNA. The sample consists of tens of thousands of clones, 80% to 85% of them appearing once. Sequenced material: peripheral blood. The source is a human donor in a cohort sampled during active COVID-19. The chain has TRBV5-1 and TRBJ1-1, with 8 bases identical to TRBD1. The DNA for the CDR3 is TGCGCCAGCAGCTTAGACAGGGGCACTGAAGCTTTCTTT. Protein sequence: CASSLDRGTEAFF.